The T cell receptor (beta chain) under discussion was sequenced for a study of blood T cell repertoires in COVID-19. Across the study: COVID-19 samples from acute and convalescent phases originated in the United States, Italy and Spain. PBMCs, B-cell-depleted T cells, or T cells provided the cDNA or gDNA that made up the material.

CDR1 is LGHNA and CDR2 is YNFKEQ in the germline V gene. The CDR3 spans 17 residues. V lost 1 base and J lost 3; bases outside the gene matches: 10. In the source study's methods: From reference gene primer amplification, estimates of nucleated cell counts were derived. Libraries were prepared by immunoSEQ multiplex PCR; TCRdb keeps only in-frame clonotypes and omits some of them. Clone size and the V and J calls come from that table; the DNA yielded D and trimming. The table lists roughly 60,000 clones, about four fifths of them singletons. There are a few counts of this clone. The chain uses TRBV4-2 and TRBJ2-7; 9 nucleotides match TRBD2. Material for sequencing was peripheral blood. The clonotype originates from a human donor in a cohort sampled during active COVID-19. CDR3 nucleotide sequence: TGTGCCAGCAGCCAAGGAGGCCTTCGGCGGGGGGGCTACGAGCAGTACTTC. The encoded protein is CASSQGGLRRGGYEQYF.